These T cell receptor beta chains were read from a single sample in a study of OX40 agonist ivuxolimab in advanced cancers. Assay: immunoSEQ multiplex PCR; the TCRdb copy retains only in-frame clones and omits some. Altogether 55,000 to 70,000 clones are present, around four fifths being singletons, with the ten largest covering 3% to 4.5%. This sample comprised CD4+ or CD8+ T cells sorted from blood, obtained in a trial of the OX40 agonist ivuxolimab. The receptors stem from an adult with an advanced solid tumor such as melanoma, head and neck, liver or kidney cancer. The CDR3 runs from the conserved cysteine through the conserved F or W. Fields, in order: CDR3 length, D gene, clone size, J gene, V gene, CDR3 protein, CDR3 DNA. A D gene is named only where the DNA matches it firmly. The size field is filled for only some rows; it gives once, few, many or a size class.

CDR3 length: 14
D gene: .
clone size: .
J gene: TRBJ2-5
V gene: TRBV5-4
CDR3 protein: CASSLDRESETQYF
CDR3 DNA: TGTGCCAGCAGCTTGGACCGGGAGTCGGAGACCCAGTACTTC

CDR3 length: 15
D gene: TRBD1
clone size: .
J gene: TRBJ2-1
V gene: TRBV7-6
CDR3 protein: CASSLARTGDNEQFF
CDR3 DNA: TGTGCCAGCAGCTTAGCCCGGACAGGGGACAATGAGCAGTTCTTC

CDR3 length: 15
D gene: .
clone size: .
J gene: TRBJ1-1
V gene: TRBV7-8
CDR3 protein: CASSPRRGLNTEAFF
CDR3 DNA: TGTGCCAGCAGCCCAAGACGGGGATTGAACACTGAAGCTTTCTTT

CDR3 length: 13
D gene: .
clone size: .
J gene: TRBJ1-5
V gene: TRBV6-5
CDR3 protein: CASSYRGVQPQHF
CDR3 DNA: TGTGCCAGCAGTTACAGGGGAGTCCAGCCCCAGCATTTT

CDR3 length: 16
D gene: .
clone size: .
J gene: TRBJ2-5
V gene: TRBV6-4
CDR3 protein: CASSEKASSYQETQYF
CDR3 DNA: TGTGCCAGCAGTGAAAAGGCTAGTTCGTACCAAGAGACCCAGTACTTC

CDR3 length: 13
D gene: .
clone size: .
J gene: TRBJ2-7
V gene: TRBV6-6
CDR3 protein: CASRAGSSYEQYF
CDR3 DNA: TGTGCCAGCAGGGCCGGGAGCTCCTACGAGCAGTACTTC

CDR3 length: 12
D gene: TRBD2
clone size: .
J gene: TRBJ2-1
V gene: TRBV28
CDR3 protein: CASSRTSYEQFF
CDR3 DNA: TGTGCCAGCAGCCGGACTAGTTATGAGCAGTTCTTC

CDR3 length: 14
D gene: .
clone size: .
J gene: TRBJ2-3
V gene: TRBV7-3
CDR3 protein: CATSAGLAPDTQYF
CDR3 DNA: TGTGCCACCTCCGCGGGGCTAGCGCCAGATACGCAGTATTTT

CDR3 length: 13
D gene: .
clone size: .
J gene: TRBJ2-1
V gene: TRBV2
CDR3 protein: CASSESGRGPQFF
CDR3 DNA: TGTGCCAGCAGTGAAAGTGGGCGGGGACCGCAGTTCTTC

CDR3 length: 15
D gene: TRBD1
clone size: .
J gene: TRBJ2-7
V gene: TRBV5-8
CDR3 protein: CASSPDSGTGEEQYF
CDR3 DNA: TGTGCCAGCAGCCCAGACAGTGGGACAGGGGAAGAGCAGTACTTC

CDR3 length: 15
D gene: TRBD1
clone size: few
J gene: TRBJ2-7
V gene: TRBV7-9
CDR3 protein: CASSPVGRGLNEQYF
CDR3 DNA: TGTGCCAGCAGCCCAGTCGGCAGGGGGCTTAACGAGCAGTACTTC

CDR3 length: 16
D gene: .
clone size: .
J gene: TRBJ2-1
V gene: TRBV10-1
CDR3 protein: CAAELAADSSYNEQFF
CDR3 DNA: TGCGCCGCAGAGCTAGCCGCTGATAGCTCCTACAATGAGCAGTTCTTC

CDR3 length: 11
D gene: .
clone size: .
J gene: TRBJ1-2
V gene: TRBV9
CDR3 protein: CASSALGGYTF
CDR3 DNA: TGTGCCAGCAGCGCGCTAGGGGGCTACACCTTC

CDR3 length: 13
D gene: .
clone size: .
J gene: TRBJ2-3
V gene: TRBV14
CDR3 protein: CASSQEYSDTQYF
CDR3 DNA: TGTGCCAGCAGCCAAGAATACTCAGATACGCAGTATTTT

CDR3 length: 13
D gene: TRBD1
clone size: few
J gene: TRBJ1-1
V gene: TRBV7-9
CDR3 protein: CASSRQGDTEAFF
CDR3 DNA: TGTGCCAGCAGCAGACAGGGGGACACTGAAGCTTTCTTT

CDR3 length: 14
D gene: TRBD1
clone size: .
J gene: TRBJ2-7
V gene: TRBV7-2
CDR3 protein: CASSHRGHTYEQYF
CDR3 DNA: TGTGCCAGCAGTCACAGGGGCCACACCTACGAGCAGTACTTC

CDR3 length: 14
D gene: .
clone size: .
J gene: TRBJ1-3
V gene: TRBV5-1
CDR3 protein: CASSPLFSGNTIYF
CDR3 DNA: TGCGCCAGCAGCCCGCTGTTCTCTGGAAACACCATATATTTT

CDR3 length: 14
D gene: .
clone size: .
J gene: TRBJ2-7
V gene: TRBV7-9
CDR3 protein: CASSFFMGSYEQYF
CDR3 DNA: TGCGCCAGCAGCTTCTTCATGGGCAGCTACGAGCAGTACTTC

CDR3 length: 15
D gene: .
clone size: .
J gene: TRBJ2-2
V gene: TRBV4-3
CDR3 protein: CASSREPGSTGELFF
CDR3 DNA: TGCGCCAGCAGCCGAGAACCAGGGAGCACCGGGGAGCTGTTTTTT

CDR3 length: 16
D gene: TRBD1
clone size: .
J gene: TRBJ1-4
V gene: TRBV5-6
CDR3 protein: CASSFYRDRENEKLFF
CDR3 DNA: TGTGCCAGCAGCTTTTACCGGGACAGGGAGAATGAAAAACTGTTTTTT

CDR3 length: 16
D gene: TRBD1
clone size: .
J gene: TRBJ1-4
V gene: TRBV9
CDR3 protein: CASSPRGQGANEKLFF
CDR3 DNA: TGTGCCAGCAGCCCCAGGGGGCAAGGAGCTAATGAAAAACTGTTTTTT

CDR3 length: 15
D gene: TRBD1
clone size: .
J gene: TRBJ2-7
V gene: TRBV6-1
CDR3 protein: CASSEEVTGAYEQYF
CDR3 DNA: TGTGCCAGCAGTGAGGAGGTGACAGGGGCCTACGAGCAGTACTTC

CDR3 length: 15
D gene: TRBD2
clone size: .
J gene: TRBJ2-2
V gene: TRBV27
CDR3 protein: CASSYGLGNTGELFF
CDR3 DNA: TGTGCCAGCAGTTACGGACTAGGAAACACCGGGGAGCTGTTTTTT

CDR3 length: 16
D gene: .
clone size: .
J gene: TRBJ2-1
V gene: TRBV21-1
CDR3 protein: CASSKGRGRTNNEQFF
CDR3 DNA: TGTGCCAGCAGCAAAGGGAGGGGAAGGACCAACAATGAGCAGTTCTTC

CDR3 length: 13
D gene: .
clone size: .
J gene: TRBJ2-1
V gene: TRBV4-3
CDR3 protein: CASSRLRGDEQFF
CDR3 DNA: TGCGCCAGCAGCCGGTTAAGGGGGGATGAGCAGTTCTTC

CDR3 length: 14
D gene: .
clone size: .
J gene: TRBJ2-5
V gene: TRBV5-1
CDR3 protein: CASSLAAGRETQYF
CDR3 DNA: TGCGCCAGCAGCTTGGCCGCGGGGAGAGAGACCCAGTACTTC

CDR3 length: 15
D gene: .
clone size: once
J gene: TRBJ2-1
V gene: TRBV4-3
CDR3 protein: CASSQDLAGYNEQFF
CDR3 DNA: TGCGCCAGCAGCCAAGATTTGGCAGGTTACAATGAGCAGTTCTTC

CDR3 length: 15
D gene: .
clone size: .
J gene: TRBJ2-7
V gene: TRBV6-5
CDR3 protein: CASSSYGDERVEQYF
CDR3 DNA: TGTGCCAGCAGTTCCTACGGGGACGAGAGGGTCGAGCAGTACTTC

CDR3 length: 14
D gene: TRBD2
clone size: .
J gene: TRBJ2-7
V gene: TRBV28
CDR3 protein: CASRPGLASVEQYF
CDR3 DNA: TGTGCCAGCAGGCCGGGACTAGCCTCGGTCGAGCAGTACTTC

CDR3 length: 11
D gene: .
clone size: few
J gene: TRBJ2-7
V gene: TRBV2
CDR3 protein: CASSLVYEQYF
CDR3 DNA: TGTGCCAGCAGTTTGGTCTACGAGCAGTACTTC

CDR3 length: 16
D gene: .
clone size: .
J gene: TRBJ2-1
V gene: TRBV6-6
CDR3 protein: CASSYLDGPNTNEQFF
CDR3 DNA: TGTGCCAGCAGTTACCTCGACGGGCCTAATACCAATGAGCAGTTCTTC

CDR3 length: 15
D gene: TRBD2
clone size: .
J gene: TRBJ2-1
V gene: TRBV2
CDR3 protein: CASSLTSGSGDEQFF
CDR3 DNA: TGTGCCAGCAGTTTGACTAGCGGGAGCGGAGATGAGCAGTTCTTC

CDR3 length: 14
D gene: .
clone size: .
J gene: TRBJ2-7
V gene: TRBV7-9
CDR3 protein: CASSSNSMGYEQYF
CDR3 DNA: TGTGCCAGCAGCTCCAATTCTATGGGCTACGAGCAGTACTTC

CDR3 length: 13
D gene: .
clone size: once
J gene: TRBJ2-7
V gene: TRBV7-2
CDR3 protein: CASSVPGSYEQYF
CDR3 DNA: TGTGCCAGCAGCGTTCCTGGATCCTACGAGCAGTACTTC

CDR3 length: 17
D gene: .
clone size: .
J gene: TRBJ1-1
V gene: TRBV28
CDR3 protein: CASSTLAPLKMNTEAFF
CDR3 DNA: TGTGCCAGCAGTACGCTGGCCCCGCTCAAAATGAACACTGAAGCTTTCTTT

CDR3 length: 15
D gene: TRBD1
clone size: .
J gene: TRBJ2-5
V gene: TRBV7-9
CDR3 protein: CASSIRDRYQETQYF
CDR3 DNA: TGTGCCAGCAGCATCCGGGACAGGTACCAAGAGACCCAGTACTTC

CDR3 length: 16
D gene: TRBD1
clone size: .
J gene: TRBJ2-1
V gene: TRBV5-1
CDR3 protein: CASETGTENDYNEQFF
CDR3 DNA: TGCGCCAGCGAGACCGGGACAGAAAACGACTACAATGAGCAGTTCTTC

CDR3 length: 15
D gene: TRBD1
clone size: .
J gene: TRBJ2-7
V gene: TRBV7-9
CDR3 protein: CASSFPGQGAYEQYF
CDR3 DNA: TGTGCCAGCAGCTTTCCGGGACAGGGGGCATACGAGCAGTACTTC

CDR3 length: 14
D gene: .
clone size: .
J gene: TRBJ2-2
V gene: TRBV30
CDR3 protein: CAWSLRANTGELFF
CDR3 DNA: TGTGCCTGGAGTTTGAGGGCGAACACCGGGGAGCTGTTTTTT

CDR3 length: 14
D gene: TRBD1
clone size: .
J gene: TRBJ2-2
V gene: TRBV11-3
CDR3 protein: CASSTGGLSGELFF
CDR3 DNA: TGTGCCAGCAGCACAGGGGGCCTGTCCGGGGAGCTGTTTTTT

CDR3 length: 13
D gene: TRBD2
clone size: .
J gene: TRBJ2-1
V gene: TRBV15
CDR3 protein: CATAGLAKNEQFF
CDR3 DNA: TGTGCCACTGCGGGACTAGCGAAAAATGAGCAGTTCTTC

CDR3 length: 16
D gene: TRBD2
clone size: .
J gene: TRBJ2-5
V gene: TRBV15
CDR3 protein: CATSRGAAGDGETQYF
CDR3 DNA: TGTGCCACCAGCAGAGGAGCAGCGGGAGACGGAGAGACCCAGTACTTC

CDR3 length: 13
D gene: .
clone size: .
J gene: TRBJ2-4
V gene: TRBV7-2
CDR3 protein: CASSFDTLNIQYF
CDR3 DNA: TGTGCCAGCAGCTTCGACACCTTAAACATTCAGTACTTC

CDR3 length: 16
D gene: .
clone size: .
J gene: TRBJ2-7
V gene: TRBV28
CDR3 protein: CASAQGGRGDKGEQYF
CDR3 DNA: TGTGCCAGCGCCCAGGGGGGAAGGGGAGATAAAGGCGAGCAGTACTTC

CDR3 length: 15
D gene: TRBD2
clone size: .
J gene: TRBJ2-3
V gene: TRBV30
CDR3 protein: CAWSGDGGGTDTQYF
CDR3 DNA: TGTGCCTGGTCGGGAGATGGGGGGGGCACAGATACGCAGTATTTT

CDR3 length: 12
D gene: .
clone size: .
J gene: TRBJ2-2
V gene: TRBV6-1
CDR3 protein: CASSETSAELFF
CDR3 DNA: TGTGCCAGCAGTGAAACGAGTGCGGAGCTGTTTTTT

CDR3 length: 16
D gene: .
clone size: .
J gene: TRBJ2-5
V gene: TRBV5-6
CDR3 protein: CASSLIRQTAQETQYF
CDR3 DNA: TGTGCCAGCAGCTTGATTCGGCAGACAGCCCAAGAGACCCAGTACTTC

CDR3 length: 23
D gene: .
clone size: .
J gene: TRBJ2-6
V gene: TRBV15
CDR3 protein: CATSRDLVSSRQTFLSGANVLTF
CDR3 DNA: TGTGCCACCAGCAGAGATCTAGTATCCTCGCGGCAGACCTTTCTCTCTGGGGCCAACGTCCTGACTTTC

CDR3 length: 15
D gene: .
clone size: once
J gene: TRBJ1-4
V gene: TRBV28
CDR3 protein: CASSPLVWQVEKLFF
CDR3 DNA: TGTGCCAGCAGTCCCCTTGTTTGGCAGGTTGAAAAACTGTTTTTT

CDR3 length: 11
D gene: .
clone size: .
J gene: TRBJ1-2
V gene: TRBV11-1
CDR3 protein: CASSVTDLHTF
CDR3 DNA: TGTGCCAGCAGCGTCACAGATCTCCACACCTTC

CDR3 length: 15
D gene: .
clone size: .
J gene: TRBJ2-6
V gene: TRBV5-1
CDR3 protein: CASSFGGGGANVLTF
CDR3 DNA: TGCGCCAGCAGCTTTGGGGGAGGTGGGGCCAACGTCCTGACTTTC

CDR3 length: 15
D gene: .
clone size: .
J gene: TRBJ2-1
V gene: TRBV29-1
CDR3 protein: CSVEGSRASYNEQFF
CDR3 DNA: TGCAGCGTTGAAGGGAGTCGGGCGTCCTACAATGAGCAGTTCTTC

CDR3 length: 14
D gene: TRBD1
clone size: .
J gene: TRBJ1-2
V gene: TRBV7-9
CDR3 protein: CASSLDRVYYGYTF
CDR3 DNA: TGTGCCAGCAGCCTGGACAGGGTGTACTATGGCTACACCTTC

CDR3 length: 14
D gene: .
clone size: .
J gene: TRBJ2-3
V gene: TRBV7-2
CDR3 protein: CASSPDLYTDTQYF
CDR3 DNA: TGTGCCAGCAGCCCAGACTTGTACACAGATACGCAGTATTTT

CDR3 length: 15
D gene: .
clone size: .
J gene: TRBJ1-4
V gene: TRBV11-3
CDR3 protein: CASSSTDRTNEKLFF
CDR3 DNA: TGTGCCAGCAGCTCCACCGACAGAACTAATGAAAAACTGTTTTTT

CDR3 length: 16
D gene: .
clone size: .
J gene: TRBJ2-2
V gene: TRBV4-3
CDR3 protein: CASSQDTGANTGELFF
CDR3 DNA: TGCGCCAGCAGCCAAGATACGGGGGCGAACACCGGGGAGCTGTTTTTT

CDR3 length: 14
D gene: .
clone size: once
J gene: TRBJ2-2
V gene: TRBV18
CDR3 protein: CASSPIESPGELFF
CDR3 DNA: TGTGCCAGCTCACCGATAGAGAGCCCCGGGGAGCTGTTTTTT

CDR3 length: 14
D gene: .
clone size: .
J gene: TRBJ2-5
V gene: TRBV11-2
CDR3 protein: CASSLRGHQETQYF
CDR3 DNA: TGTGCCAGCAGCTTACGAGGCCACCAAGAGACCCAGTACTTC

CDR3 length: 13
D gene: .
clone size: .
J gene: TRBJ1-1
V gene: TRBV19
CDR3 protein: CASSSQRGDVAFF
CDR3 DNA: TGTGCCAGTAGTTCCCAAAGGGGGGATGTAGCTTTCTTT